This T cell receptor (beta chain) was recovered during a study of STAT5B mutations in CD4+ large granular lymphocyte leukemia. Healthy controls were blood donor buffy coats. The assay was immunoSEQ multiplex PCR, and TCRdb's table has in-frame clones only and misses some. The table lists about 30,000 clones, 70% to 75% of them singletons. V dropped 7 bases and J dropped 6 bases, with 15 bases sitting between them. Germline loops: CDR1 LNHDA, CDR2 SQIVND (reference sequence). The CDR3 totals 14 residues. V usage is TRBV19 and J usage is TRBJ2-2, with D possibly matching TRBD2 (6 bases). Sequencing was done on a sample of CD4+ T cells from blood buffy coats. The TCR comes from a human donor in good health. In DNA form, the CDR3 reads TGTGCCAGTAATCCGGGACTCATGTCCGGGGAGCTGTTTTTT. Translated, it gives CASNPGLMSGELFF.